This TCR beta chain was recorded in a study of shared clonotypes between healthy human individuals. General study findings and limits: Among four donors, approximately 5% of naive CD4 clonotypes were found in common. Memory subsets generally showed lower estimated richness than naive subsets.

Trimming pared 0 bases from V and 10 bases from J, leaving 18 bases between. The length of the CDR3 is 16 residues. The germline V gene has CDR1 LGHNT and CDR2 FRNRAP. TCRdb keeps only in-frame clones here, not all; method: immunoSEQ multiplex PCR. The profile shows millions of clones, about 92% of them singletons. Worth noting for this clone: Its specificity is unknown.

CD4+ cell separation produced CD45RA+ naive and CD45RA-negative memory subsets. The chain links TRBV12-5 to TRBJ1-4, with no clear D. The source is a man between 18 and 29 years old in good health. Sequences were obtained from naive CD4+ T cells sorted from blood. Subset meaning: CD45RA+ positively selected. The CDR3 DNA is TGTGCTAGTGGTTTGGTACCCCCGCCCAGCGGAGGAAAACTGTTTTTT. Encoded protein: CASGLVPPPSGGKLFF.